The 21 T cell receptor beta chains given below trace back to one sample, sequenced in a study of blood T cells in healthy people across ages (dated by TCRdb to 2015 to 2017). Libraries were built with 5' RACE. Data came from an Illumina HiSeq 2500. A second PCR of roughly 7 to 11 cycles was performed with a sample-barcoded 5' primer and a J-beta primer mix. TCRdb cleaned the public reads at Q25 with fastp, built clones with MiXCR and kept in-frame beta chains. Every distinct CDR3 protein forms one entry, paired with its most common genes and DNA. The sample data list fewer than 1,200,000 distinct CDR3 sequences, and 20% to 25% of these were observed just once. Of the sample, less than 0.75% falls within the top ten clones. These same records also appear under a second study, on T cells of mothers and their children.

Sequencing was done on a sample of blood. These receptors were taken from a girl aged 2-10 years in good health.

V is TRBV7-3 and J is TRBJ1-2; 7 bases match TRBD1. Germline V gives CDR1 SGHTA, CDR2 FQGTGA. The CDR3 contains 16 residues. The V gene end was trimmed by 1 base and the J gene end by 4 bases; junction bases not matched to a gene: 9. CDR3 nucleotides: TGTGCCAGCAGCTTAAACGGAGGGGGCTCTCGCTATGGCTACACCTTC. As protein: CASSLNGGGSRYGYTF.

The chain has TRBV10-3 and TRBJ1-2, with D unresolved. Germline loops: CDR1 ENHRY, CDR2 SYGVKD. CDR3 size: 13 residues. V was shortened by 0 bases and J by 4 bases, with 6 bases between the two germline ends. Written as DNA, the CDR3 is TGTGCCATCAGTGAGTCGGCAGTCTATGGCTACACCTTC. It is translated as CAISESAVYGYTF.

J is TRBJ2-7 and V is TRBV5-1; a possible D gene is TRBD1 (5 bases). Germline V CDR1 and CDR2: SGHRS, YFSETQ. The CDR3 consists of 14 residues. V was shortened by 4 bases and J by 1 base, with 12 bases between the two germline ends. In DNA form, the CDR3 reads TGCGCCAGCAGCGGGGCACCCGGGTCCTACGAGCAGTACTTC. Protein sequence: CASSGAPGSYEQYF.

This clonotype has ten or more counts. V usage is TRBV2 and J usage is TRBJ1-2; D is unresolved. Trimming shortened V by 1 base and J by 1 base, and 13 bases separated the two germline ends. Germline V lookup: CDR1 SNHLY, CDR2 FYNNEI. The CDR3 loop spans 16 amino acids. As DNA, the CDR3 is TGTGCCAGCAGTGAAGGTCCGGGATCTCGTAACTATGGCTACACCTTC. This encodes CASSEGPGSRNYGYTF.

The genes are TRBV29-1 and TRBJ2-5; D may be TRBD2 (6 bases). CDR3 length equals 14 residues. Germline V gene lookup returns CDR1 SQVTM and CDR2 ANQGSEA. The ends were cut back, 2 bases at V and 5 bases at J, with 15 bases in the middle. The CDR3 bases are TGCAGCGTTGAATGGCCGACCGGAGGGGAGACCCAGTACTTC. It translates to CSVEWPTGGETQYF.

The chain has TRBV5-6 and TRBJ2-3; no reliable D call. The CDR3 sequence is 13 residues long. The V gene's germline CDR1 is SGHDT and CDR2 YYEEEE. V lost 3 bases, J lost 7 bases, and 12 bases lay in between. This CDR3 is CASSSPFSYTQYF. Written as DNA, the CDR3 is TGTGCCAGCAGCTCCCCATTCTCGTATACGCAGTATTTT.

This clonotype appeared a few times. The rearrangement uses TRBV2 and TRBJ2-2; D gene uncertain. This CDR3 has 15 amino acids. The V and J ends lost 7 bases and 4 bases respectively, with 16 bases between them. Looked up from germline, CDR1 is SNHLY and CDR2 is FYNNEI. CDR3 coding DNA: TGTGCCAGCATGGATGGAGAGCGAGGCACCGGGGAGCTGTTTTTT. The encoded protein is CASMDGERGTGELFF.

A few counts support this clonotype. The V gene is TRBV5-1, the J gene TRBJ2-1; D is tentatively TRBD1 or TRBD2 (5 bases each). Germline V lookup: CDR1 SGHRS, CDR2 YFSETQ. Between the trimmed V and J ends, which lost 0 bases and 15 bases, there was a span of 16 bases. The CDR3 is 13 residues long. As DNA, the CDR3 is TGCGCCAGCAGCTTGGGAGGGGAATCTGGCCGGTTCTTC. Protein sequence: CASSLGGESGRFF. Combining the CDR3 with reference TRBV5-1 and TRBJ2-1 gives the whole variable domain KAGVTQTPRYLIKTRGQQVTLSCSPISGHRSVSWYQQTPGQGLQFLFEYFSETQRNKGNFPGRFSGRQFSNSRSEMNVSTLELGDSALYLCASSLGGESGRFFGPGTRLTVL.

This clonotype appeared a few times. V gene TRBV20-1 combines with J gene TRBJ2-1; 11 bases agree with TRBD1. Germline CDR1 DFQATT, CDR2 SNEGSKA (reference sequence). The CDR3 runs to 14 residues. Trimming at V came to 5 bases and at J to 6 bases, leaving 6 bases not matched to a gene. CDR3 in DNA: TGCAGTGCTGGAGGACAGGGGGCTGGCAATGAGCAGTTCTTC. Its protein is CSAGGQGAGNEQFF.

This clonotype turned up a few times. An end of the junction does not agree with germline; a read error may underlie this. V and J are TRBV7-2 and TRBJ2-5, with no clear D. The CDR3 is 14 amino acids. Germline V CDR1 and CDR2: SGHTA, FQGNSA. The CDR3 region has the DNA TGTGCCAGCAGCTTAGAGAGTCTTCAAGGGACCCAGTACTTC. Translated: CASSLESLQGTQYF.

This chain links TRBV7-9 with TRBJ2-1, with TRBD2 identical over 7 bases. Losses at the gene ends were 4 bases for V and 4 bases for J; bases not matched to a gene: 10. The CDR3 has 16 residues. CDR1 is SEHNR, CDR2 FQNEAQ, per germline (reference sequence). CDR3 nucleotide sequence: TGTGCCAGCAGCTCCCCTGAGGCGGGAGAGTACAATGAGCAGTTCTTC. Translating it yields CASSSPEAGEYNEQFF.

In this sample, this clonotype turned up a few times. The chain links TRBV5-1 to TRBJ1-1; D gene unclear. Germline CDR1 reads SGHRS; CDR2 reads YFSETQ. The CDR3 sequence is 11 residues long. Trimming removed 2 bases from V and 7 bases from J, with 6 bases in between. The CDR3 DNA sequence: TGCGCCAGCAGCTTCCTAGTTGAAGCTTTCTTT. It specifies CASSFLVEAFF.

The chain couples TRBV4-2 to TRBJ1-1; weak D call: TRBD1 (6 bases). There are 14 residues in the CDR3. V lost 1 base, J lost 5 bases, and 11 bases lay in between. CDR1 is LGHNA, CDR2 YNFKEQ, per germline. The CDR3 region is CASSQVGAGTEAFF. DNA for the CDR3: TGTGCCAGCAGCCAAGTGGGGGCTGGGACTGAAGCTTTCTTT.

The chain is built from TRBV20-1 and TRBJ1-1; D unresolved. Germline CDR1 DFQATT, CDR2 SNEGSKA (reference sequence). Between the trimmed V and J ends, which lost 2 bases and 3 bases, there was a span of 13 bases. The CDR3 loop spans 14 amino acids. The CDR3 coding sequence is TGCAGTGCTAGATCTCCGGGTTGGGACACTGAAGCTTTCTTT. Translation: CSARSPGWDTEAFF.

Only a few counts were recorded for this clonotype. This sequence joins TRBV6-2 or TRBV6-3 and TRBJ1-2; 7 bases fit TRBD1. The CDR3 length is 14 residues. The V gene end was trimmed by 2 bases and the J gene end by 8 bases; junction bases not matched to a gene: 8. Germline values: CDR1 MNHEY, CDR2 SVGEGT. The CDR3 loop is CASSYGRTGDGYTF. The CDR3 DNA is TGTGCCAGCAGTTACGGAAGAACAGGGGACGGCTACACCTTC.

The gene calls are TRBV3-1 and TRBJ2-7; a possible D gene is TRBD1 (6 bases). Germline values: CDR1 LGHDT, CDR2 YNNKEL (reference sequence). The CDR3 spans 15 residues. The V and J ends lost 4 bases and 1 base respectively, with 14 bases between them. This CDR3 reads CASSPGHTSSYEQYF. CDR3 bases: TGTGCCAGCAGCCCGGGACACACAAGTTCCTACGAGCAGTACTTC.

This clonotype was picked up a small number of times. The V call is TRBV4-2, the J call TRBJ2-5, with 11 bases fitting TRBD2. This CDR3 is 19 amino acids long. Trimming removed 0 bases from V and 1 base from J; junction bases left unmatched: 10. The germline CDR1 and CDR2 sequences are LGHNA and YNFKEQ. In DNA, the CDR3 is TGTGCCAGCAGCCAAGAACTCTCGCCCGGGACTAGCGGCCAAGAGACCCAGTACTTC. Amino acid sequence: CASSQELSPGTSGQETQYF.

V usage is TRBV28 and J usage is TRBJ1-2, with a weak D call TRBD1 (6 bases). The germline gives CDR1 MDHEN, CDR2 SYDVKM. Trimming removed 1 base at V and 3 bases at J, with 12 bases between. The CDR3 sequence is 15 residues long. The CDR3 coding sequence is TGTGCCAGCAGTTTATTAGGGGGAAATTACTATGGCTACACCTTC. It is translated as CASSLLGGNYYGYTF.

This clonotype was seen a few times. The CDR3 loop reads CASSPKGVRNVLGWGNTIYF. CDR3 DNA: TGTGCCAGCAGTCCTAAAGGGGTTCGAAACGTCCTCGGTTGGGGAAACACCATATATTTT. The chain couples TRBV6-5 to TRBJ1-3, with D perhaps TRBD1 (5 bases). Looked up from germline, CDR1 is MNHEY and CDR2 is SVGAGI. This CDR3 has 20 amino acids. V was clipped by 5 bases and J by 4 bases, with 30 bases between them.

V usage is TRBV7-8 and J usage is TRBJ1-2; D is ambiguous. With 1 base removed from V and 10 bases from J, the gap between germline ends came to 16 bases. Germline loops: CDR1 SGHVS, CDR2 FQNEAQ. This CDR3 has 14 residues. The CDR3 is CASSLERKAKVYTF. The DNA of the CDR3 is TGTGCCAGCAGCTTAGAAAGGAAAGCGAAGGTCTACACCTTC. The entire variable domain, with the rest obtained from reference TRBV7-8 and TRBJ1-2, is as follows: GAGVSQSPRYKVAKRGQDVALRCDPISGHVSLFWYQQALGQGPEFLTYFQNEAQLDKSGLPSDRFFAERPEGSVSTLKIQRTQQEDSAVYLCASSLERKAKVYTFGSGTRLTVV.

This clonotype came up a few times. The J gene is TRBJ2-1, the V gene TRBV7-2; D unresolved. CDR1 and CDR2 from the germline V gene are SGHTA and FQGNSA. The CDR3 has 15 amino acids. Deletions cut 5 bases from V and 4 bases from J, with 15 bases between. CDR3 residues: CASSITPSQYNEQFF. The CDR3 DNA reads TGTGCCAGCAGCATTACTCCATCCCAATACAATGAGCAGTTCTTC.